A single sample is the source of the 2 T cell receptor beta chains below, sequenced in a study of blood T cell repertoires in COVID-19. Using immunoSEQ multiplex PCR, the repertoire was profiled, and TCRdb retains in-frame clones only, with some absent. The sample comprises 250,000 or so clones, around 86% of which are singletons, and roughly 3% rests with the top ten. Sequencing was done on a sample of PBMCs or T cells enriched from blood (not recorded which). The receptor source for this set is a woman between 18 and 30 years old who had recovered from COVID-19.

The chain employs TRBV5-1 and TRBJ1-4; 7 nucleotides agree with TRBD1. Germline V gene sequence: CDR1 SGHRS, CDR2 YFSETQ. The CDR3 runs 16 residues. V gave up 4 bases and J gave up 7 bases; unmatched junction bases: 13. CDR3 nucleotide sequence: TGCGCCAGCAGCGGGGGGACAGCTCCCAGGGGTGAAAAACTGTTTTTT. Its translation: CASSGGTAPRGEKLFF.

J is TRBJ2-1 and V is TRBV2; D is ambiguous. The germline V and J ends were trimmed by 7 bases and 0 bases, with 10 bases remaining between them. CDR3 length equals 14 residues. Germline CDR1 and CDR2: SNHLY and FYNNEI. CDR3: CASNSLSSYNEQFF. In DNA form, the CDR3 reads TGTGCCAGCAACTCGCTGAGCTCCTACAATGAGCAGTTCTTC.